Following are 20 T cell receptor beta chains from one sample sequenced in a study of blood T cell repertoires in COVID-19. Profiled with immunoSEQ multiplex PCR; TCRdb holds only in-frame clones, not every one. The sample yields 350,000 to 550,000 clones, about 85% seen once. Sequencing used PBMCs or T cells enriched from blood (not recorded which). The receptors stem from a woman aged 18 to 35 with acute COVID-19.

V is TRBV4-1 and J is TRBJ1-5, with 9 bases fitting TRBD1. This CDR3 has 16 amino acids. Germline CDR1 and CDR2: MGHRA and YSYEKL. With V trimmed by 3 bases and J by 6 bases, 9 bases remained unmatched. Here the CDR3 DNA reads TGCGCCAGCAGCCAGGGGACAGGGTCGGCGGGTCAGCCCCAGCATTTT. This translates into CASSQGTGSAGQPQHF.

The CDR3 reads CASSSDTIGNTEAFF. CDR3 bases: TGTGCCAGCAGTTCGGACACTATTGGGAACACTGAAGCTTTCTTT. The chain couples TRBV27 to TRBJ1-1; weak D call: TRBD1 (5 bases). V was trimmed by 4 bases and J by 1 base, leaving 13 bases between them. The CDR3 is made up of 15 amino acids. CDR1 and CDR2 from the germline V gene are MNHEY and SMNVEV (reference sequence).

The chain uses TRBV28 and TRBJ2-7; D call uncertain. V was pared by 4 bases and J by 0 bases, with 16 bases between. This CDR3 has 16 amino acids. Germline V gene lookup returns CDR1 MDHEN and CDR2 SYDVKM. The chain's CDR3 is CASSSPIISVSYEQYF. The CDR3 DNA reads TGTGCCAGCAGTTCCCCGATTATATCGGTCTCCTACGAGCAGTACTTC.

V is TRBV30 and J is TRBJ1-3; possibly TRBD1 for D (5 bases). V dropped 3 bases and J dropped 1 base, with 16 bases sitting between them. The CDR3 runs to 16 residues. Looked up from germline, CDR1 is GTSNPN and CDR2 is SVGIG (reference sequence). The CDR3 is CAWRSYWGESGNTIYF. CDR3 nucleotides: TGTGCCTGGAGGTCGTACTGGGGGGAGTCTGGAAACACCATATATTTT.

The V and J genes are TRBV5-1 and TRBJ1-1; 9 nucleotides line up with TRBD1. The CDR3 is 15 amino acids. The V and J ends lost 4 bases and 1 base, in that order; junction bases with no gene match: 5. CDR1 and CDR2 from the germline V gene are SGHRS and YFSETQ. The CDR3 coding sequence is TGCGCCAGCAGCGTACAGGGGGCAGGGAACACTGAAGCTTTCTTT. Its translation: CASSVQGAGNTEAFF. The full variable domain, completed using reference TRBV5-1 and TRBJ1-1, is KAGVTQTPRYLIKTRGQQVTLSCSPISGHRSVSWYQQTPGQGLQFLFEYFSETQRNKGNFPGRFSGRQFSNSRSEMNVSTLELGDSALYLCASSVQGAGNTEAFFGQGTRLTVV.

J is TRBJ1-3 and V is TRBV5-1; no clear D gene. The CDR3 totals 15 residues. The V gene's germline CDR1 is SGHRS and CDR2 YFSETQ. Trimming shortened V by 0 bases and J by 2 bases, and 9 bases separated the two germline ends. The CDR3 bases are TGCGCCAGCAGCTTGGACAGCATAACTGGAAACACCATATATTTT. This codes for CASSLDSITGNTIYF.

The V call is TRBV4-2, the J call TRBJ2-3, with TRBD2 matching 12 bases. The CDR3 sequence is 16 residues long. The ends lost 3 bases at V and 3 bases at J; junction bases unmatched: 4. Germline V gives CDR1 LGHNA, CDR2 YNFKEQ. The CDR3 nucleotides read TGTGCCAGCAGCCAGCTAGCGGGGGGGACGACAGATACGCAGTATTTT. Its protein product is CASSQLAGGTTDTQYF.

The rearrangement uses TRBV3-1 (or the pseudogene TRBV3-2) and TRBJ2-1; 11 bases match TRBD1. This CDR3 contains 15 residues. V was clipped by 4 bases and J by 6 bases; unmatched bases: 5. Per germline, CDR1 LGHDT and CDR2 YNNKEL (reference sequence). The CDR3 region is CASSLTGTGGNEQFF. For the CDR3, the DNA is TGTGCCAGCAGCCTGACCGGGACAGGGGGCAATGAGCAGTTCTTC.

V and J are TRBV7-9 and TRBJ1-5; 8 positions agree with TRBD1. The length of the CDR3 is 15 residues. With 1 base clipped from V and 4 bases from J, the junction kept 3 bases outside the gene matches. Germline CDR1 SEHNR, CDR2 FQNEAQ (reference sequence). For the CDR3, the DNA is TGTGCCAGCAGCTTAGGACAGGGGCCAAATCAGCCCCAGCATTTT. Translation gives CASSLGQGPNQPQHF. The entire variable domain, with the rest obtained from reference TRBV7-9 and TRBJ1-5, is as follows: DTGVSQNPRHKITKRGQNVTFRCDPISEHNRLYWYRQTLGQGPEFLTYFQNEAQLEKSRLLSDRFSAERPKGSFSTLEIQRTEQGDSAMYLCASSLGQGPNQPQHFGDGTRLSIL.

This chain uses TRBV30 with TRBJ1-1; D is unclear. The CDR3 spans 13 residues. Germline CDR1 reads GTSNPN; CDR2 reads SVGIG (reference sequence). Trimming shortened V by 0 bases and J by 7 bases, and 12 bases separated the two germline ends. CDR3 bases: TGTGCCTGGAGTGTACCGGGGATTATTGAAGCTTTCTTT. Its protein product is CAWSVPGIIEAFF.

In this sample, this clone turned up once. The chain employs TRBV9 and TRBJ1-6; TRBD1 is a possible D gene (5 bases). Germline V gene data show CDR1 as SGDLS and CDR2 as YYNGEE. The V and J ends lost 2 bases and 5 bases respectively, with 8 bases between them. The CDR3 has 14 residues. CDR3 nucleotide sequence: TGTGCCAGCAGCGTTTGGGGGGATAATTCACCCCTCCACTTT. This encodes CASSVWGDNSPLHF.

The chain recombines TRBV7-2 with TRBJ2-1; 11 bases are a match to TRBD2. J was trimmed by 0 bases and V by 3 bases; bases with no gene match: 7. Germline-derived CDR1 and CDR2 are SGHTA and FQGNSA. CDR3 length equals 18 residues. The CDR3 here is CASSFPLAGGNSYNEQFF. CDR3 DNA sequence: TGTGCCAGCAGCTTCCCCCTAGCGGGGGGCAACTCCTACAATGAGCAGTTCTTC.

The rearrangement links TRBV7-2 to TRBJ1-6; D call uncertain. Trimming stripped 1 base from V and 8 bases from J, with 6 bases between. Germline V gene data show CDR1 as SGHTA and CDR2 as FQGNSA. CDR3 length: 13 amino acids. CDR3 DNA: TGTGCCAGCAGCTTAGAACGGGATTCACCCCTCCACTTT. Residues: CASSLERDSPLHF.

V is TRBV15 and J is TRBJ2-1, with D possibly being TRBD2 (6 bases). The germline gives CDR1 LNHNV, CDR2 YYDKDF (reference sequence). V lost 0 bases, J lost 6 bases, and 15 bases lay in between. The CDR3 covers 16 residues. The CDR3 region has the DNA TGTGCCACCAGCAGAGATCCCCGGGGGAGGTTCAATGAGCAGTTCTTC. Translation: CATSRDPRGRFNEQFF.

As concerns this clone: Other DNA sequences of this sample code for an identical CDR3. The CDR3 coding sequence is TGTGCCAGCAGCGGACAGGGAGTGAACACTGAAGCTTTCTTT. Protein sequence: CASSGQGVNTEAFF. The chain joins TRBV11-2 to TRBJ1-1; 8 bases are a match to TRBD1. The germline gives CDR1 SGHAT, CDR2 FQNNGV. The CDR3 runs 14 residues. V gave up 5 bases and J gave up 0 bases; unmatched junction bases: 2.

The V call is TRBV6-5, the J call TRBJ2-1; D unclear. V dropped 2 bases and J dropped 4 bases, with 9 bases sitting between them. Germline loops: CDR1 MNHEY, CDR2 SVGAGI. The CDR3 length is 14 residues. The CDR3 spells CASSYRPGYNEQFF. CDR3 in DNA: TGTGCCAGCAGTTACAGGCCGGGTTACAATGAGCAGTTCTTC.

The chain recombines TRBV10-1 with TRBJ2-5; D is possibly TRBD1 (5 bases). The CDR3 is 14 residues long. Germline CDR1 reads WNHNN; CDR2 reads SYGVQD (reference sequence). V lost 6 bases and J 0 bases, leaving 11 bases between the germline ends. DNA of the CDR3: TGCGCCAGCAGAGCCGACAGCGACCAAGAGACCCAGTACTTC. It codes for CASRADSDQETQYF.

This clone was counted only a few times. The rearrangement uses TRBV5-4 and TRBJ2-1; 7 bases are shared with TRBD1. The ends lost 3 bases at V and 2 bases at J; junction bases unmatched: 2. Germline CDR1 SGHNT, CDR2 YYREEE (reference sequence). There are 14 residues in the CDR3. This chain's CDR3 is CASSSGQTYNEQFF. CDR3 nucleotide sequence: TGTGCCAGCAGCTCGGGACAGACCTACAATGAGCAGTTCTTC. Looking up the rest from reference TRBV5-4 and TRBJ2-1 gives the full variable domain: ETGVTQSPTHLIKTRGQQVTLRCSSQSGHNTVSWYQQALGQGPQFIFQYYREEENGRGNFPPRFSGLQFPNYSSELNVNALELDDSALYLCASSSGQTYNEQFFGPGTRLTVL.

The chain couples TRBV5-1 to TRBJ1-2, with 8 positions matching TRBD1. The length of the CDR3 is 14 residues. Germline V CDR1 and CDR2: SGHRS, YFSETQ. Losses at the gene ends were 0 bases for V and 6 bases for J; bases not matched to a gene: 4. The CDR3 DNA reads TGCGCCAGCAGCTTGGCAGGGGGCGCGAATGGCTACACCTTC. Translating gives CASSLAGGANGYTF.

The V gene is TRBV19, the J gene TRBJ1-1, with D perhaps TRBD1 (5 bases). Trimming stripped 11 bases from V and 1 base from J, with 32 bases between. Germline V lookup: CDR1 LNHDA, CDR2 SQIVND (reference sequence). The CDR3 length is 19 residues. The CDR3, as DNA: TGTGCCTCTAAGAGTGGGGGGTCGGGATTTCGATCGGGGAACACTGAAGCTTTCTTT. It translates to CASKSGGSGFRSGNTEAFF.